This T cell receptor beta chain emerged from a study of blood T cell repertoires in COVID-19. Study-level background: The samples span acute and convalescent COVID-19 from the United States, Italy and Spain. Nucleic acid was either cDNA or gDNA, and it came from T cells, B-cell-depleted T cells, or PBMCs.

In the original workflow: By means of reference gene primer amplification, nucleated cell counts were estimated. Assay: immunoSEQ multiplex PCR; the TCRdb copy retains only in-frame clones and omits some. V, J and clone size reflect that table, while D and trimming were determined from the DNA. The table lists about 160,000 clones, 82% of them singletons. Losses at the gene ends were 6 bases for V and 5 bases for J; bases not matched to a gene: 9. CDR1 is MDHEN and CDR2 is SYDVKM in the germline V gene. This CDR3 region has 15 residues. The chain has TRBV28 and TRBJ2-3; TRBD2 agrees at 9 bases. Sequenced: peripheral blood. The origin of this receptor is an elderly woman with active or convalescent COVID-19. Here the CDR3 reads CASSQAGGGKDTQYF. In nucleotides, the CDR3 is TGTGCCAGCAGCCAAGCGGGAGGAGGAAAAGATACGCAGTATTTT.